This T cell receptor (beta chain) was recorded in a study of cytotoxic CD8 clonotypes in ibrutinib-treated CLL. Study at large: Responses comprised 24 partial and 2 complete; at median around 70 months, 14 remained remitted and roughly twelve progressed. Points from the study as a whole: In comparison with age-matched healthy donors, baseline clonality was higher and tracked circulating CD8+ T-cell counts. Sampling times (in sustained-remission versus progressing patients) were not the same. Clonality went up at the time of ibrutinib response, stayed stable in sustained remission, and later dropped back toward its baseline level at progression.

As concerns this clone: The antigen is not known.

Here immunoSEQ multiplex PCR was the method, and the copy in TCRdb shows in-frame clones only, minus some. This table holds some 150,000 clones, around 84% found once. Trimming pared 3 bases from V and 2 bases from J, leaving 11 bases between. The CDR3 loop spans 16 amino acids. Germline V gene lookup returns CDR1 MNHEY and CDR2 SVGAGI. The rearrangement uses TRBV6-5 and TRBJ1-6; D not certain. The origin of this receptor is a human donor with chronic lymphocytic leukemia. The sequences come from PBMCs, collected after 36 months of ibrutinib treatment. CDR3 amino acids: CASSYTVHPYNSPLHF. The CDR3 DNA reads TGTGCCAGCAGTTATACCGTCCACCCCTATAATTCACCCCTCCACTTT.